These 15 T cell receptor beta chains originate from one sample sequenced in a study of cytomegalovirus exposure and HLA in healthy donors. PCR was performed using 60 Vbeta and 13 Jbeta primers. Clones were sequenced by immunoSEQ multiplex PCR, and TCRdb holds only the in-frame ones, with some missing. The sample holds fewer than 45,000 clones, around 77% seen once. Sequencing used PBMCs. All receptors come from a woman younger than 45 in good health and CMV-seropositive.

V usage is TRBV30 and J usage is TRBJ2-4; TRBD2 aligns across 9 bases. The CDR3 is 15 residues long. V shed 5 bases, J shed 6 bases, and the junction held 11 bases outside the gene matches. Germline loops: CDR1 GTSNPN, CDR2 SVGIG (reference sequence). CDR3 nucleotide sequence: TGTGCCTGGTCCCCGGGGGCGGGGGGGAGAAACATTCAGTACTTC. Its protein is CAWSPGAGGRNIQYF.

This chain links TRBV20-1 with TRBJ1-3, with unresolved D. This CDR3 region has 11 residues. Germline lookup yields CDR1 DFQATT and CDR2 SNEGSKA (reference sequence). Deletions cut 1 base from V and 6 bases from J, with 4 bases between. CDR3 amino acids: CSARAENTIYF. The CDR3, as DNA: TGCAGTGCTAGAGCAGAAAACACCATATATTTT.

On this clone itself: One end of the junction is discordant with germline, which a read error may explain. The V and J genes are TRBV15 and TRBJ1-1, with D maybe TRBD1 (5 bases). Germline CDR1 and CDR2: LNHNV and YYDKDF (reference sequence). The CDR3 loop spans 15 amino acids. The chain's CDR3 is CSTSRVTGMNTEAFF. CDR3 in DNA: TGTTCCACCAGCAGAGTTACAGGAATGAACACTGAAGCTTTCTTT. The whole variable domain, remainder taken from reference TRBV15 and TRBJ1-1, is DAMVIQNPRYQVTQFGKPVTLSCSQTLNHNVMYWYQQKSSQAPKLLFHYYDKDFNNEADTPDNFQSRRPNTSFCFLDIRSPGLGDTAMYLCSTSRVTGMNTEAFFGQGTRLTVV.

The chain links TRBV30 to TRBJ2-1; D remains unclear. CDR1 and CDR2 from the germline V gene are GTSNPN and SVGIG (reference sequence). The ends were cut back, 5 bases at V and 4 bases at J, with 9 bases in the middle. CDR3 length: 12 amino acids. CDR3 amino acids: CAWSPTYNEQFF. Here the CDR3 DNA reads TGTGCCTGGTCTCCAACTTACAATGAGCAGTTCTTC. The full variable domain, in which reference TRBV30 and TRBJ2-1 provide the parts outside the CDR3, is SQTIHQWPATLVQPVGSPLSLECTVEGTSNPNLYWYRQAAGRGLQLLFYSVGIGQISSEVPQNLSASRPQDRQFILSSKKLLLSDSGFYLCAWSPTYNEQFFGPGTRLTVL.

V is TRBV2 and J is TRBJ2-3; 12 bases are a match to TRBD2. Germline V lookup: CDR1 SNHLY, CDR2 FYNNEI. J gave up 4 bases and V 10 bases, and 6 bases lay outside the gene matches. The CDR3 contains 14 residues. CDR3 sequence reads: CATRLAGVPDTQYF. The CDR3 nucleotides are TGTGCCACCCGACTAGCGGGGGTCCCAGATACGCAGTATTTT. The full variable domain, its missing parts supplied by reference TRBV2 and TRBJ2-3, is EPEVTQTPSHQVTQMGQEVILRCVPISNHLYFYWYRQILGQKVEFLVSFYNNEISEKSEIFDDQFSVERPDGSNFTLKIRSTKLEDSAMYFCATRLAGVPDTQYFGPGTRLTVL.

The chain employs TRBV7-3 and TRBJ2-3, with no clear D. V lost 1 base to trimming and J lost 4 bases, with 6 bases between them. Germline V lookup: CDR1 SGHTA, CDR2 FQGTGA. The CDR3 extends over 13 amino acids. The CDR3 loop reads CASSLMASDTQYF. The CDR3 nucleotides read TGTGCCAGCAGCTTAATGGCTTCAGATACGCAGTATTTT.

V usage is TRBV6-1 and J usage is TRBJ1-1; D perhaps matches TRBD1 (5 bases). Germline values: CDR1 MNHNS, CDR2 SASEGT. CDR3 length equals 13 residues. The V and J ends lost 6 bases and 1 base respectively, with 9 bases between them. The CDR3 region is CASRKRGNTEAFF. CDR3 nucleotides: TGTGCCAGCAGAAAAAGGGGGAACACTGAAGCTTTCTTT.

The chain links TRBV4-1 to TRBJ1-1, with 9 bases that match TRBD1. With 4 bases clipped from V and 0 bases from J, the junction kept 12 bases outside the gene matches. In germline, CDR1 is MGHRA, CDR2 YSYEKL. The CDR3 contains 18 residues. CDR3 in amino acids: CASSPFSTGGRLNTEAFF. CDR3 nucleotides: TGCGCCAGCAGCCCGTTTTCTACAGGGGGCCGACTGAACACTGAAGCTTTCTTT.

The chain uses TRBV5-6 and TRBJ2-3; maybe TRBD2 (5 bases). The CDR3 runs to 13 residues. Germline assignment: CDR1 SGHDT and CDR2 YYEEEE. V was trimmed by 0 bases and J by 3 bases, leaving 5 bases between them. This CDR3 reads CASSLGGTDTQYF. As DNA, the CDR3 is TGTGCCAGCAGCTTGGGAGGGACAGATACGCAGTATTTT.

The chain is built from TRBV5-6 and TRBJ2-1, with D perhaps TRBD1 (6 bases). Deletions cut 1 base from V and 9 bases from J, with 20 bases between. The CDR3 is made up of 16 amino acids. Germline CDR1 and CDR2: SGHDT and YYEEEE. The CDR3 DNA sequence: TGTGCCAGCAGCTTGACACACAGGGAAATCAAAGGTGAGCAGTTCTTC. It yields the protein CASSLTHREIKGEQFF.

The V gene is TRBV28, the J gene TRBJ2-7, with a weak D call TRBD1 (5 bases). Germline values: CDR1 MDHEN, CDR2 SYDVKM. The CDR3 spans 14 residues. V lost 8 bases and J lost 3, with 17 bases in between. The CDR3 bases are TGTGCCAGCCGATATGGGAACAGGCTCTACGAGCAGTACTTC. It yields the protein CASRYGNRLYEQYF.

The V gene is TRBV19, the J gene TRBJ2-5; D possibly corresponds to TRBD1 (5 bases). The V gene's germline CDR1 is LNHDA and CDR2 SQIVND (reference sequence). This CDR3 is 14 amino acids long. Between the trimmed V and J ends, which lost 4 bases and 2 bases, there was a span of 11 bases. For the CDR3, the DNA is TGTGCCAGTAGTAACAGGCTTATACAAGAGACCCAGTACTTC. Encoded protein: CASSNRLIQETQYF.

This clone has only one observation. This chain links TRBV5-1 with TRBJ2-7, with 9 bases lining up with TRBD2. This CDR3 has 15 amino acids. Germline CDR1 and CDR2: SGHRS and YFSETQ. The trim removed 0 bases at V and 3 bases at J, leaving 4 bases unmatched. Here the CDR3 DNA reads TGCGCCAGCAGCTTGGACGCGGGGGGGAGCTACGAGCAGTACTTC. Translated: CASSLDAGGSYEQYF.

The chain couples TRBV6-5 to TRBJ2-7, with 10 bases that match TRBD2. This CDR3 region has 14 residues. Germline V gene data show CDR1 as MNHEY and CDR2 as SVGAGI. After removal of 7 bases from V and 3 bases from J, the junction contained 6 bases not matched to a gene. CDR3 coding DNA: TGTGCCAGCATACGACAGCGGGGGGGCTACGAGCAGTACTTC. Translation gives CASIRQRGGYEQYF.

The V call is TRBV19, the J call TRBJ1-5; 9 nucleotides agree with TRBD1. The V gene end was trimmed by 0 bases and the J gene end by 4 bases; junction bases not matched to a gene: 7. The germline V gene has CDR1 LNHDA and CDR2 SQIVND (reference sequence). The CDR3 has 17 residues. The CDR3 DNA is TGTGCCAGTAGTATAGAGTCAACAGGGGGCAGGAATCAGCCCCAGCATTTT. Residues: CASSIESTGGRNQPQHF.